A selection of T cell receptor beta chains follows, all from one sample in a study of cytomegalovirus exposure and HLA in healthy donors. The data were produced by immunoSEQ multiplex PCR, yet TCRdb's version contains in-frame clones alone and is incomplete. The data contain roughly 120,000 clones, about 80% of them seen just once; the ten biggest clones take up about 8%. The sequenced sample consisted of PBMCs. The source of these receptors is a woman between 45 and 60 years old in good health and CMV-seropositive. Both conserved end residues are part of each CDR3. The order of the fields is CDR3 length, V gene, D gene, clone size, J gene, CDR3 protein, CDR3 DNA. A D gene is named only where the DNA matches it firmly. Clone size is shown for a subset of rows, as once, few, many or a class of expanded clone.

13	TRBV6-1	TRBD1	NA	TRBJ1-1	CASQQGDYTEAFF	TGTGCCAGCCAACAGGGGGATTACACTGAAGCTTTCTTT
18	TRBV4-2	NA	NA	TRBJ2-6	CASSQYFGGATGANGLTF	TGTGCCAGCAGCCAATATTTTGGGGGCGCGACCGGGGCCAACGGCCTGACTTTC
16	TRBV7-3	TRBD2	NA	TRBJ2-3	CASSLGTRGSTDTQYF	TGTGCCAGCAGCTTAGGGACTAGGGGGAGTACAGATACGCAGTATTTT
15	TRBV7-7	TRBD2	NA	TRBJ2-2	CASSFSGGGTGELFF	TGTGCTAGCAGTTTTAGCGGGGGAGGAACCGGGGAGCTGTTTTTT
13	TRBV7-9	NA	once	TRBJ2-7	CASSDGVSYEQYF	TGTGCCAGCAGCGACGGGGTTTCCTACGAGCAGTACTTC
14	TRBV5-1	NA	NA	TRBJ2-7	CASSLETSFHEQHF	TGCGCCAGCAGCTTGGAGACTAGTTTCCACGAGCAGCACTTC
16	TRBV7-2	NA	NA	TRBJ1-2	CASSSWAGPFSGGYTF	TGTGCCAGCAGCTCATGGGCAGGGCCCTTTAGTGGTGGCTACACCTTC
17	TRBV10-1	NA	NA	TRBJ1-5	CASSESSGLYSNQPQHF	TGCGCCAGCAGTGAGTCTTCAGGGCTTTATAGCAATCAGCCCCAGCATTTT
13	TRBV6-4	NA	NA	TRBJ2-5	CASSPQGGTGLYF	TGTGCCAGCAGTCCTCAGGGGGGCACCGGCCTGTACTTC
13	TRBV7-2	NA	NA	TRBJ2-7	CASRLGGGSEQYF	TGTGCCAGCAGACTTGGGGGAGGAAGCGAGCAGTACTTC
14	TRBV14	NA	NA	TRBJ2-3	CASSQETASDTQYF	TGTGCCAGCAGCCAAGAAACAGCTTCAGATACGCAGTATTTT
17	TRBV27	TRBD2	NA	TRBJ2-1	CASSLFASGSQYNEQFF	TGTGCCAGCAGTTTATTCGCTAGCGGGAGTCAGTACAATGAGCAGTTCTTC
13	TRBV6-1	NA	NA	TRBJ1-4	CASSEAESTKLFF	TGTGCCAGCAGTGAAGCGGAGAGTACAAAACTGTTTTTT